Listed below are T cell receptor beta chains from one sample, sequenced in a study of T cell responses to AZD1222 COVID-19 vaccine. Generated by immunoSEQ multiplex PCR, the TCRdb table keeps only in-frame clones and is missing some. The sample carries about 76,000 clones, about 74% recorded once. This specimen consisted of peripheral blood, obtained 28 days after the second dose of the MenACWY control vaccine. These receptors were collected from an adult who received the MenACWY meningococcal vaccine as a control. Both conserved end residues are part of each CDR3. The order of the fields is CDR3 protein, CDR3 DNA, D gene, J gene, V gene, clone size. D genes are given only for firm matches. A row's size may be missing; if present it is once, few, many or a size class.

CDR3 protein: CASSPGVSLYEQYF; CDR3 DNA: TGTGCCAGCAGCCCAGGCGTCTCTCTCTACGAGCAGTACTTC; D gene: NA; J gene: TRBJ2-7; V gene: TRBV27; clone size: NA
CDR3 protein: CASSRRWSGELFF; CDR3 DNA: TGTGCCAGCAGCCGGCGGTGGAGCGGGGAGCTGTTTTTT; D gene: NA; J gene: TRBJ2-2; V gene: TRBV3-1/TRBV3-2; clone size: NA
CDR3 protein: CASSDPTVPSSYEQYF; CDR3 DNA: TGTGCCAGCAGTGACCCTACAGTCCCTAGCTCCTACGAGCAGTACTTC; D gene: NA; J gene: TRBJ2-7; V gene: TRBV2; clone size: NA
CDR3 protein: CASRPNRQGGNTEAFF; CDR3 DNA: TGTGCCAGCAGACCCAATCGACAGGGGGGGAACACTGAAGCTTTCTTT; D gene: TRBD1; J gene: TRBJ1-1; V gene: TRBV7-2; clone size: NA
CDR3 protein: CSASKGQAGQETQYF; CDR3 DNA: TGCAGTGCTAGTAAGGGACAGGCTGGGCAAGAGACCCAGTACTTC; D gene: TRBD1; J gene: TRBJ2-5; V gene: TRBV20-1; clone size: NA
CDR3 protein: CATTRRHEANEKLFF; CDR3 DNA: TGTGCAACCACACGACGGCATGAGGCTAATGAAAAACTGTTTTTT; D gene: NA; J gene: TRBJ1-4; V gene: TRBV19; clone size: NA
CDR3 protein: CASSGLAGNTDTQYF; CDR3 DNA: TGTGCCAGCAGTGGTTTAGCGGGAAACACAGATACGCAGTATTTT; D gene: TRBD2; J gene: TRBJ2-3; V gene: TRBV28; clone size: NA
CDR3 protein: CASSQNPRDFNTDTQYF; CDR3 DNA: TGCGCCAGCAGCCAAAACCCCCGGGACTTCAACACAGATACGCAGTATTTT; D gene: NA; J gene: TRBJ2-3; V gene: TRBV4-1; clone size: NA
CDR3 protein: CASSSRGGGDTQYF; CDR3 DNA: TGTGCCAGCAGCTCCCGCGGGGGCGGAGATACGCAGTATTTT; D gene: NA; J gene: TRBJ2-3; V gene: TRBV9; clone size: NA
CDR3 protein: CASSWGVGTEAFF; CDR3 DNA: TGTGCCAGCAGCTGGGGGGTTGGAACTGAAGCTTTCTTT; D gene: NA; J gene: TRBJ1-1; V gene: TRBV27; clone size: NA
CDR3 protein: CASRDRIYEQYF; CDR3 DNA: TGTGCCAGCAGGGACAGAATCTACGAGCAGTACTTC; D gene: NA; J gene: TRBJ2-7; V gene: TRBV6-5; clone size: NA
CDR3 protein: CASSSNGQFWTSGANVLTF; CDR3 DNA: TGTGCCAGCAGCTCGAATGGACAGTTTTGGACCTCTGGGGCCAACGTCCTGACTTTC; D gene: NA; J gene: TRBJ2-6; V gene: TRBV5-6; clone size: NA
CDR3 protein: CATGSGRDNEQFF; CDR3 DNA: TGTGCCACCGGTAGCGGGAGGGACAATGAGCAGTTCTTC; D gene: TRBD2; J gene: TRBJ2-1; V gene: TRBV15; clone size: NA
CDR3 protein: CASSGRDSLEQFF; CDR3 DNA: TGTGCCAGCAGCGGAAGGGACAGCCTGGAGCAGTTCTTC; D gene: TRBD1; J gene: TRBJ2-1; V gene: TRBV5-4; clone size: few
CDR3 protein: CAWSRRGLAGQLFYEQYF; CDR3 DNA: TGTGCCTGGAGTAGGAGGGGACTAGCGGGTCAGCTATTTTACGAGCAGTACTTC; D gene: TRBD2; J gene: TRBJ2-7; V gene: TRBV30; clone size: NA
CDR3 protein: CASSLVAAGLVHEQYF; CDR3 DNA: TGTGCCAGCAGCTTGGTCGCAGCGGGGTTGGTCCACGAGCAGTACTTC; D gene: TRBD2; J gene: TRBJ2-7; V gene: TRBV5-5; clone size: NA
CDR3 protein: CASSSTWENEKLFF; CDR3 DNA: TGTGCCAGCAGCAGTACCTGGGAGAATGAAAAACTGTTTTTT; D gene: NA; J gene: TRBJ1-4; V gene: TRBV21-1; clone size: NA
CDR3 protein: CAWSVGGRYEQFF; CDR3 DNA: TGTGCCTGGAGTGTAGGGGGGAGGTATGAGCAGTTCTTC; D gene: NA; J gene: TRBJ2-1; V gene: TRBV30; clone size: once
CDR3 protein: CASSPGGRTQYF; CDR3 DNA: TGTGCCAGCAGTCCGGGGGGGCGGACGCAGTATTTT; D gene: TRBD2; J gene: TRBJ2-3; V gene: TRBV12-3/TRBV12-4; clone size: NA
CDR3 protein: CASSFPTGELFF; CDR3 DNA: TGTGCCAGCAGTTTCCCCACCGGGGAGCTGTTTTTT; D gene: NA; J gene: TRBJ2-2; V gene: TRBV27; clone size: NA
CDR3 protein: CAWSRQGGQPQHF; CDR3 DNA: TGTGCCTGGAGTAGGCAGGGCGGTCAGCCCCAGCATTTT; D gene: NA; J gene: TRBJ1-5; V gene: TRBV30; clone size: few
CDR3 protein: CASTMGSSYNSPLHF; CDR3 DNA: TGCGCCAGCACGATGGGGAGTTCCTATAATTCACCCCTCCACTTT; D gene: NA; J gene: TRBJ1-6; V gene: TRBV23-1; clone size: NA
CDR3 protein: CASSLAAGASGNTIYF; CDR3 DNA: TGCGCCAGCAGCTTGGCCGCAGGAGCCTCTGGAAACACCATATATTTT; D gene: NA; J gene: TRBJ1-3; V gene: TRBV5-1; clone size: few
CDR3 protein: CASSPRDRDTAYEQYF; CDR3 DNA: TGTGCCAGCAGCCCCAGGGACAGAGACACCGCCTACGAGCAGTACTTC; D gene: TRBD1; J gene: TRBJ2-7; V gene: TRBV9; clone size: NA
CDR3 protein: CASSPSQGFSPLHF; CDR3 DNA: TGTGCCAGCAGTCCATCACAGGGATTTTCACCCCTCCACTTT; D gene: NA; J gene: TRBJ1-6; V gene: TRBV27; clone size: NA
CDR3 protein: CASIGNTEAFF; CDR3 DNA: TGTGCCAGCATCGGTAACACTGAAGCTTTCTTT; D gene: NA; J gene: TRBJ1-1; V gene: TRBV6-5; clone size: NA
CDR3 protein: CAWSPKLPSSGNTIYF; CDR3 DNA: TGTGCCTGGAGTCCTAAACTTCCTAGCTCTGGAAACACCATATATTTT; D gene: NA; J gene: TRBJ1-3; V gene: TRBV30; clone size: NA
CDR3 protein: CASSLGKLPTGEKLFF; CDR3 DNA: TGTGCCAGCAGTTTGGGGAAACTGCCGACAGGGGAAAAACTGTTTTTT; D gene: TRBD1; J gene: TRBJ1-4; V gene: TRBV28; clone size: NA
CDR3 protein: CASSFSETNSPLHF; CDR3 DNA: TGTGCCAGCAGCTTTTCGGAGACGAATTCACCCCTCCACTTT; D gene: NA; J gene: TRBJ1-6; V gene: TRBV5-6; clone size: NA
CDR3 protein: CSASEGNEQFF; CDR3 DNA: TGCAGTGCCAGTGAGGGCAATGAGCAGTTCTTC; D gene: NA; J gene: TRBJ2-1; V gene: TRBV20-1; clone size: NA
CDR3 protein: CASSELLAGVTGELFF; CDR3 DNA: TGTGCCAGCAGTGAGTTACTAGCGGGAGTCACCGGGGAGCTGTTTTTT; D gene: TRBD2; J gene: TRBJ2-2; V gene: TRBV2; clone size: NA
CDR3 protein: CASSERKGYGEKLFF; CDR3 DNA: TGTGCCAGCAGTGAACGGAAGGGGTACGGTGAAAAACTGTTTTTT; D gene: NA; J gene: TRBJ1-4; V gene: TRBV6-1; clone size: once
CDR3 protein: CASSPQGLAGNSGANVLTF; CDR3 DNA: TGCGCCAGCAGCCCTCAGGGGCTAGCGGGCAACTCTGGGGCCAACGTCCTGACTTTC; D gene: TRBD2; J gene: TRBJ2-6; V gene: TRBV5-1; clone size: NA
CDR3 protein: CASSLGGDTTQYF; CDR3 DNA: TGTGCCAGCAGTTTGGGCGGGGACACAACCCAGTACTTC; D gene: NA; J gene: TRBJ2-5; V gene: TRBV27; clone size: NA
CDR3 protein: CASRDSRVIEKLFF; CDR3 DNA: TGTGCCAGCAGGGATAGCCGGGTAATTGAAAAACTGTTTTTT; D gene: NA; J gene: TRBJ1-4; V gene: TRBV6-6; clone size: once
CDR3 protein: CASSQVKPGLASYEQYF; CDR3 DNA: TGTGCCAGCAGCCAGGTCAAGCCGGGACTAGCTTCCTACGAGCAGTACTTC; D gene: TRBD2; J gene: TRBJ2-7; V gene: TRBV4-2; clone size: NA
CDR3 protein: CASSTAPYQETQYF; CDR3 DNA: TGTGCCAGCAGTACCGCACCGTACCAAGAGACCCAGTACTTC; D gene: NA; J gene: TRBJ2-5; V gene: TRBV28; clone size: NA
CDR3 protein: CASSSVQTIQGTQYF; CDR3 DNA: TGTGCCAGCAGCTCCGTTCAGACAATACAAGGGACCCAGTACTTC; D gene: NA; J gene: TRBJ2-5; V gene: TRBV13; clone size: NA
CDR3 protein: CATSRDLRYEQFF; CDR3 DNA: TGTGCCACCAGCAGAGATTTAAGATATGAGCAGTTCTTC; D gene: NA; J gene: TRBJ2-1; V gene: TRBV15; clone size: NA
CDR3 protein: CASSPDRAAGANVLTF; CDR3 DNA: TGTGCCAGCAGCCCCGACAGGGCAGCAGGGGCCAACGTCCTGACTTTC; D gene: TRBD1; J gene: TRBJ2-6; V gene: TRBV28; clone size: NA
CDR3 protein: CASRSRTGNTIYF; CDR3 DNA: TGTGCCAGCCGATCGAGGACTGGAAACACCATATATTTT; D gene: NA; J gene: TRBJ1-3; V gene: TRBV2; clone size: NA
CDR3 protein: CASSYPTTGISTYEQYF; CDR3 DNA: TGTGCCAGCAGTTACCCCACCACGGGGATAAGTACCTACGAGCAGTACTTC; D gene: NA; J gene: TRBJ2-7; V gene: TRBV6-2/TRBV6-3; clone size: NA
CDR3 protein: CASSEHASSYEQYF; CDR3 DNA: TGTGCCAGCAGTGAACACGCAAGCTCCTACGAGCAGTACTTC; D gene: NA; J gene: TRBJ2-7; V gene: TRBV2; clone size: NA
CDR3 protein: CASSLDPNQPQHF; CDR3 DNA: TGTGCCAGCAGTTTGGATCCCAATCAGCCCCAGCATTTT; D gene: NA; J gene: TRBJ1-5; V gene: TRBV28; clone size: NA
CDR3 protein: CASSLDNANTGELFF; CDR3 DNA: TGCGCCAGCAGCCTAGACAACGCGAACACCGGGGAGCTGTTTTTT; D gene: NA; J gene: TRBJ2-2; V gene: TRBV5-1; clone size: NA
CDR3 protein: CASSMRGASPNYGYTF; CDR3 DNA: TGTGCCAGTAGTATGAGAGGGGCCAGTCCTAACTATGGCTACACCTTC; D gene: NA; J gene: TRBJ1-2; V gene: TRBV19; clone size: NA
CDR3 protein: CASSQGLAGKSDTQYF; CDR3 DNA: TGCGCCAGCAGCCAAGGACTAGCGGGGAAGTCAGATACGCAGTATTTT; D gene: TRBD2; J gene: TRBJ2-3; V gene: TRBV4-3; clone size: few
CDR3 protein: CATSRPGQGAFF; CDR3 DNA: TGTGCCACCAGCAGACCGGGTCAGGGAGCTTTCTTT; D gene: NA; J gene: TRBJ1-1; V gene: TRBV15; clone size: NA
CDR3 protein: CASSRGGTQYF; CDR3 DNA: TGTGCCAGCAGCCGAGGAGGTACGCAGTATTTT; D gene: NA; J gene: TRBJ2-3; V gene: TRBV5-6; clone size: NA
CDR3 protein: CASSINRRGAFF; CDR3 DNA: TGTGCCAGCAGCATAAATCGCCGGGGAGCTTTCTTT; D gene: NA; J gene: TRBJ1-1; V gene: TRBV5-6; clone size: NA
CDR3 protein: CASSGIGRAGNTIYF; CDR3 DNA: TGCGCCAGCAGTGGGATAGGACGGGCTGGAAACACCATATATTTT; D gene: NA; J gene: TRBJ1-3; V gene: TRBV10-1; clone size: once
CDR3 protein: CASSLGDSLGYTF; CDR3 DNA: TGTGCCAGCAGCTTAGGGGACAGTCTCGGCTACACCTTC; D gene: TRBD1; J gene: TRBJ1-2; V gene: TRBV7-9; clone size: NA
CDR3 protein: CASTLRGGGQPQHF; CDR3 DNA: TGTGCCAGCACTCTAAGGGGGGGAGGTCAGCCCCAGCATTTT; D gene: NA; J gene: TRBJ1-5; V gene: TRBV6-5; clone size: once